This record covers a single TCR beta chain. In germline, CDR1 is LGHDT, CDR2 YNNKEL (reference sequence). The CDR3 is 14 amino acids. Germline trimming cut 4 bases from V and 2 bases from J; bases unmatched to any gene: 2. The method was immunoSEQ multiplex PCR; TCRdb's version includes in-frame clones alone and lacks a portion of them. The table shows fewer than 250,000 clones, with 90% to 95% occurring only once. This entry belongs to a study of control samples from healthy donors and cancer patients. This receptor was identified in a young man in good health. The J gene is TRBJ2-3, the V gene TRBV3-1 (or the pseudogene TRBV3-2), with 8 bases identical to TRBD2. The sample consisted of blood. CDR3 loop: CASSPGGPTDTQYF. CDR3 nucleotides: TGTGCCAGCAGCCCGGGGGGGCCCACAGATACGCAGTATTTT.